Listed below are T cell receptor beta chains from one sample, sequenced in a study of T cell repertoires in cytomegalovirus infection. TCRdb re-derived calls from the reads in MiXCR, one entry per CDR3 protein. This table has about 180,000 distinct CDR3 sequences, about 15% appearing once. The sequenced sample was PBMCs. These receptors originate from a human donor in good health (CMV status not recorded). Some clones in this sample may be carry-over from other donors' samples. Each CDR3 is given with its conserved first and last residue. The D gene is left open where the match is weak. For some rows the clone size is stated as once, few or many, or as a class when expanded; others skip it.

.,TRBV6-5,TRBJ1-5,many,CASSYSWISNQPQHF,TGTGCCAGCAGTTACTCGTGGATCTCCAATCAGCCCCAGCATTTT
.,TRBV28,TRBJ2-1,few,CASSLLGPNEQFF,TGTGCCAGCAGTTTATTGGGACCCAATGAGCAGTTCTTC
TRBD2,TRBV28,TRBJ2-1,few,CASSLLAGAGDNEQFF,TGTGCCAGCAGTTTACTAGCGGGAGCCGGCGACAATGAGCAGTTCTTC
TRBD2,TRBV19,TRBJ2-1,.,CASSIGLAQEQFF,TGTGCCAGTAGTATCGGACTAGCTCAAGAGCAGTTCTTC
TRBD2,TRBV29-1,TRBJ2-1,.,CSVAAGAGEQFF,TGCAGCGTTGCAGCGGGGGCGGGTGAGCAGTTCTTC
TRBD2,TRBV7-7,TRBJ2-1,.,CASSLRIAGGNFEAEQFF,TGTGCTAGCAGCTTACGTATAGCGGGAGGGAACTTTGAGGCTGAGCAGTTCTTC
TRBD1,TRBV12-3/TRBV12-4,TRBJ2-7,many,CASSLGGTAYEQYF,TGTGCCAGCAGTTTAGGGGGGACAGCCTACGAGCAGTACTTC
.,TRBV15,TRBJ2-5,many,CATSNRGQPQETQYF,TGTGCCACCAGCAACAGAGGACAGCCCCAAGAGACCCAGTACTTC
.,TRBV14,TRBJ2-3,many,CASSITDTQYF,TGTGCCAGCAGCATAACAGATACGCAGTATTTT
.,TRBV14,TRBJ1-1,.,CASSPRTPGAEAFF,TGTGCCAGCAGCCCCCGGACTCCGGGGGCTGAAGCTTTCTTT
.,TRBV4-3,TRBJ1-4,few,CASSQVRATNEKLFF,TGCGCCAGCAGCCAAGTCAGGGCAACTAATGAAAAACTGTTTTTT
.,TRBV27,TRBJ2-3,many,CASSFFGGPDTQYF,TGTGCCAGCAGTTTCTTTGGGGGGCCAGATACGCAGTATTTT
.,TRBV3-1,TRBJ1-1,.,CASSQDLQGRAFF,TGTGCCAGCAGCCAAGATCTACAAGGGCGAGCTTTCTTT
TRBD1,TRBV29-1,TRBJ2-1,.,CSAETGGPYNEQFF,TGCAGCGCCGAGACAGGGGGCCCTTACAATGAGCAGTTCTTC
.,TRBV7-2,TRBJ2-1,many,CASSSLMGGVYNEQFF,TGTGCCAGCAGCTCTCTTATGGGGGGAGTTTACAATGAGCAGTTCTTC
.,TRBV28,TRBJ1-6,few,CASRAGGGRHSPLHF,TGTGCCAGCAGGGCCGGGGGGGGGCGTCATTCACCCCTCCACTTT
.,TRBV7-9,TRBJ2-5,many,CASSIEVQIQETQYF,TGTGCCAGCAGCATAGAGGTACAGATTCAAGAGACCCAGTACTTC
.,TRBV6-6,TRBJ1-5,.,CASSLTTRNSNQPQHF,TGTGCCAGCAGCCTAACCACGAGGAATAGCAATCAGCCCCAGCATTTT
TRBD2,TRBV6-2/TRBV6-3,TRBJ2-1,many,CASSSRTSGRKYNEQFF,TGTGCCAGCAGTTCCCGGACTAGCGGGAGGAAATACAATGAGCAGTTCTTC
TRBD2,TRBV14,TRBJ2-2,few,CASSQIAGANTGELFF,TGTGCCAGCAGCCAAATAGCGGGGGCGAACACCGGGGAGCTGTTTTTT
.,TRBV29-1,TRBJ2-7,.,CSVESSYEQYF,TGCAGCGTTGAGTCGTCCTACGAGCAGTACTTC
.,TRBV10-3,TRBJ2-1,.,CAIRTENYNEQFF,TGTGCCATCAGGACGGAGAATTACAATGAGCAGTTCTTC
.,TRBV7-9,TRBJ2-5,many,CATARGETQYF,TGTGCCACCGCCCGAGGGGAGACCCAGTACTTC
.,TRBV12-3/TRBV12-4,TRBJ2-3,few,CASLRRRTDTQYF,TGTGCCAGCCTTCGGAGGCGGACAGATACGCAGTATTTT
TRBD2,TRBV20-1,TRBJ2-5,few,CSATWREVGQETQYF,TGCAGTGCTACCTGGCGGGAGGTCGGCCAAGAGACCCAGTACTTC
TRBD2,TRBV14,TRBJ2-3,.,CASSQLGSSGSHGSDTQYF,TGTGCCAGCAGCCAACTAGGGTCTAGCGGGAGCCACGGATCAGATACGCAGTATTTT
.,TRBV7-9,TRBJ1-1,many,CASYEAGASNTEAFF,TGTGCCAGTTATGAGGCGGGGGCAAGTAACACTGAAGCTTTCTTT
.,TRBV7-2,TRBJ2-7,.,CASSPGLSYEQYF,TGTGCCAGCAGCCCCGGACTGTCCTACGAGCAGTACTTC
.,TRBV12-3/TRBV12-4,TRBJ2-5,many,CASSFDSQETQYF,TGTGCCAGCAGTTTTGACAGCCAAGAGACCCAGTACTTC